The 22 T cell receptor beta chains in this list originate from one sample, sequenced in a study of blood T cell repertoires in COVID-19. The table came from immunoSEQ multiplex PCR; TCRdb's copy has only in-frame clones and leaves some out. The data contain around 280,000 clones, approximately 86% of them seen just once; the ten biggest clones take up about 2.2%. Material for sequencing was peripheral blood. The source of these receptors is a woman younger than 45 who had recovered from COVID-19.

J is TRBJ2-1 and V is TRBV4-2; weak D call: TRBD1 (5 bases). Germline V CDR1 and CDR2: LGHNA, YNFKEQ. The CDR3 sequence is 16 residues long. V lost 2 bases, J lost 2 bases, and 13 bases lay in between. CDR3: CASSQKGLGAYNEQFF. In DNA, the CDR3 is TGTGCCAGCAGCCAAAAGGGGCTAGGGGCCTACAATGAGCAGTTCTTC.

This chain joins TRBV5-1 and TRBJ2-7, with D unresolved. This CDR3 is 12 amino acids long. Germline assignment: CDR1 SGHRS and CDR2 YFSETQ. V was cut by 1 base and J by 3 bases, with 5 bases left in between. The CDR3 reads CASSLNSYEQYF. In nucleotides, the CDR3 is TGCGCCAGCAGCTTGAACAGCTACGAGCAGTACTTC.

V usage is TRBV7-6 and J usage is TRBJ2-5; the D is unclear. Trimming took 2 bases from V and 1 from J, leaving 20 bases between them. This CDR3 comprises 18 residues. Germline values: CDR1 SGHVS, CDR2 FNYEAQ. CDR3 DNA: TGTGCCAGCAGCTTACTCTTTTCGGTCTCCTCTTTCCAAGAGACCCAGTACTTC. This gives the protein CASSLLFSVSSFQETQYF.

This rearrangement joins TRBV4-2 to TRBJ2-7; weak D call: TRBD2 (5 bases). The CDR3 consists of 16 residues. The germline gives CDR1 LGHNA, CDR2 YNFKEQ. Trimming removed 0 bases from V and 4 bases from J, with 16 bases in between. The CDR3 loop is CASSQDFASSVYEQYF. The CDR3 DNA is TGTGCCAGCAGCCAAGATTTCGCTAGCTCCGTTTACGAGCAGTACTTC.

The rearrangement joins TRBV2 to TRBJ2-2; 7 positions match TRBD2. The CDR3 is 15 amino acids. Trimming took 6 bases from V and 5 from J; bases not matched to a gene: 9. Germline V gene sequence: CDR1 SNHLY, CDR2 FYNNEI. CDR3 residues: CASRGSGRDTGELFF. The CDR3 DNA is TGTGCCAGCAGGGGTAGCGGGCGGGATACCGGGGAGCTGTTTTTT.

The CDR3 region has the DNA TGTGCCAGCAATATGGGGGCAGGGTATAATTCACCCCTCCACTTT. Translation gives CASNMGAGYNSPLHF. The V and J genes are TRBV5-4 and TRBJ1-6, with D maybe TRBD1 (6 bases). Per germline, CDR1 SGHNT and CDR2 YYREEE (reference sequence). This CDR3 is built from 15 residues. V shed 6 bases and J shed 4 bases, with 14 bases lying between them.

The V gene is TRBV27, the J gene TRBJ2-5, with 9 bases that match TRBD2. The CDR3 length is 16 residues. From germline, CDR1 is MNHEY and CDR2 SMNVEV (reference sequence). V was clipped by 6 bases and J by 2 bases; unmatched bases: 10. The CDR3 nucleotides read TGTGCCAGCAGCCGACATACGACTAGCGGACAAGAGACCCAGTACTTC. Protein: CASSRHTTSGQETQYF.

The chain has TRBV4-1 and TRBJ2-7; 7 nucleotides line up with TRBD2. This CDR3 contains 16 residues. Losses at the gene ends were 4 bases for V and 5 bases for J; bases not matched to a gene: 14. Per germline, CDR1 MGHRA and CDR2 YSYEKL. CDR3 residues: CASSPYATSPRDEQYF. CDR3 in DNA: TGCGCCAGCAGCCCCTATGCGACTAGCCCACGAGACGAGCAGTACTTC.

V is TRBV12-5 and J is TRBJ2-7; D might be TRBD2 (7 bases). Germline CDR1 LGHNT, CDR2 FRNRAP. V gave up 2 bases and J gave up 4 bases, with 21 bases separating them. The CDR3 is made up of 17 amino acids. The CDR3 DNA sequence: TGTGCTAGTGGTTTGCGGGGGGCAAGGTCCGGTGGTTACGAGCAGTACTTC. It yields the protein CASGLRGARSGGYEQYF.

This clone was counted once. V and J are TRBV6-5 and TRBJ2-1; 8 bases match TRBD2. CDR1 and CDR2 (germline): MNHEY, SVGAGI. This CDR3 is 15 amino acids long. Trimming at V came to 5 bases and at J to 2 bases, leaving 5 bases not matched to a gene. CDR3: CASSPTGGPYNEQFF. DNA for the CDR3: TGTGCCAGCAGTCCAACGGGGGGGCCCTACAATGAGCAGTTCTTC.

This chain uses TRBV19 with TRBJ2-3; possibly TRBD2 for D (6 bases). V lost 3 bases, J lost 3 bases, and 16 bases lay in between. Germline CDR1 reads LNHDA; CDR2 reads SQIVND (reference sequence). The CDR3 runs to 16 residues. CDR3: CASSIDALGGTDTQYF. CDR3 coding DNA: TGTGCCAGTAGTATTGATGCCCTTGGGGGGACAGATACGCAGTATTTT. Complete variable domain (other parts from reference TRBV19 and TRBJ2-3): DGGITQSPKYLFRKEGQNVTLSCEQNLNHDAMYWYRQDPGQGLRLIYYSQIVNDFQKGDIAEGYSVSREKKESFPLTVTSAQKNPTAFYLCASSIDALGGTDTQYFGPGTRLTVL.

J is TRBJ2-7 and V is TRBV6-5; a weak D match, TRBD1 (5 bases). From germline, CDR1 is MNHEY and CDR2 SVGAGI. The CDR3 is made up of 12 amino acids. The germline V and J ends were trimmed by 7 bases and 6 bases, with 13 bases remaining between them. In DNA form, the CDR3 reads TGTGCCAGCATAGGAAAGGGGTTCGAGCAGTACTTC. Translating gives CASIGKGFEQYF.

This clone was counted once. The rearrangement links TRBV30 to TRBJ1-4; TRBD1 might be the D (6 bases). In germline, CDR1 is GTSNPN, CDR2 SVGIG (reference sequence). CDR3 length: 14 residues. Trimming cost V 2 bases and J 6 bases, with 13 bases left between them. CDR3 sequence (DNA): TGTGCCTGGAGTACGGGGGGCGCAGATGAAAAACTGTTTTTT. Translating it yields CAWSTGGADEKLFF. The full variable domain, with the rest looked up from reference TRBV30 and TRBJ1-4, is SQTIHQWPATLVQPVGSPLSLECTVEGTSNPNLYWYRQAAGRGLQLLFYSVGIGQISSEVPQNLSASRPQDRQFILSSKKLLLSDSGFYLCAWSTGGADEKLFFGSGTQLSVL.

This clone has only a few counts. The chain couples TRBV6-5 to TRBJ2-1; TRBD1 might be the D (5 bases). Trimming pared 0 bases from V and 6 bases from J, leaving 12 bases between. The germline CDR1 and CDR2 sequences are MNHEY and SVGAGI. The CDR3 consists of 15 residues. The CDR3 region has the DNA TGTGCCAGCAGTTACTCTCCAGATGACAGCAATGAGCAGTTCTTC. Translated: CASSYSPDDSNEQFF.

The chain carries TRBV10-1 and TRBJ2-1; 10 bases align to TRBD2. With 0 bases clipped from V and 7 bases from J, the junction kept 3 bases outside the gene matches. Per the germline V gene, CDR1 is WNHNN and CDR2 is SYGVQD (reference sequence). This CDR3 is 15 amino acids long. The CDR3 DNA is TGCGCCAGCAGTGAGTCCCCTAGCGGGGGAAATGAGCAGTTCTTC. Translation gives CASSESPSGGNEQFF.

The CDR3, as DNA: TGTGCCAGCAGTTACAAATCAGGAGGGAACAATGAGCAGTTCTTC. Its translation is CASSYKSGGNNEQFF. The V call is TRBV6-6, the J call TRBJ2-1, with TRBD2 as a possible D gene (6 bases). V was pared by 2 bases and J by 5 bases, with 13 bases between. The length of the CDR3 is 15 residues. Germline values: CDR1 MNHNY, CDR2 SVGAGI (reference sequence).

The chain combines TRBV7-9 with TRBJ1-1, with D tentatively TRBD1 (5 bases). CDR1 is SEHNR and CDR2 is FQNEAQ in the germline V gene (reference sequence). The CDR3 runs to 14 residues. The V gene lost 3 bases and the J gene lost 0 bases, with 8 bases spanning the gap. CDR3 amino acids: CASSFAGMNTEAFF. As DNA, the CDR3 is TGTGCCAGCAGCTTCGCAGGGATGAACACTGAAGCTTTCTTT.

This rearrangement joins TRBV7-9 to TRBJ1-6; 9 bases fit TRBD1. V shed 6 bases, J shed 8 bases, and the junction held 5 bases outside the gene matches. CDR3 length: 14 amino acids. Germline V CDR1 and CDR2: SEHNR, FQNEAQ (reference sequence). The CDR3 coding sequence is TGTGCCAGCAGTTGGGACAGGGTTGATTCACCCCTCCACTTT. Protein product: CASSWDRVDSPLHF. Full variable domain (missing parts from reference TRBV7-9 and TRBJ1-6): DTGVSQNPRHKITKRGQNVTFRCDPISEHNRLYWYRQTLGQGPEFLTYFQNEAQLEKSRLLSDRFSAERPKGSFSTLEIQRTEQGDSAMYLCASSWDRVDSPLHFGNGTRLTVT.

With regard to this clone: Other nucleotide sequences in the sample specify the same CDR3. In nucleotides, the CDR3 is TGCGCCAGCAGAGGACTAGCGGGAGATACCGGGGAGCTGTTTTTT. Its translation is CASRGLAGDTGELFF. The chain combines TRBV5-1 with TRBJ2-2, with 13 bases fitting TRBD2. CDR3 length: 15 amino acids. Germline CDR1 reads SGHRS; CDR2 reads YFSETQ. Trimming cost V 5 bases and J 5 bases; bases outside gene matches: 3. Drawing the rest from reference TRBV5-1 and TRBJ2-2, the complete variable domain is KAGVTQTPRYLIKTRGQQVTLSCSPISGHRSVSWYQQTPGQGLQFLFEYFSETQRNKGNFPGRFSGRQFSNSRSEMNVSTLELGDSALYLCASRGLAGDTGELFFGEGSRLTVL.

This chain uses TRBV6-1 with TRBJ1-4; D uncertain. Germline CDR1 is MNHNS and CDR2 is SASEGT. The germline V and J ends were trimmed by 2 bases and 6 bases, with 22 bases remaining between them. This CDR3 has 18 residues. The CDR3 sequence: CASSEKFQMYRVDEKLFF. CDR3 DNA: TGTGCCAGCAGTGAAAAGTTCCAGATGTATCGTGTGGATGAAAAACTGTTTTTT.

The V gene is TRBV2, the J gene TRBJ2-2, with D possibly TRBD2 on 6 matching bases. V lost 5 bases to trimming and J lost 4 bases, with 17 bases between them. The length of the CDR3 is 16 residues. CDR1 is SNHLY and CDR2 is FYNNEI in the germline V gene. The CDR3 DNA reads as TGTGCCAGCAGTTCTCCGGGACTGGGAACCACCGGGGAGCTGTTTTTT. Translated: CASSSPGLGTTGELFF.

The chain has TRBV2 and TRBJ2-3; D uncertain. CDR3 size: 12 residues. The germline V gene has CDR1 SNHLY and CDR2 FYNNEI. V shed 6 bases and J shed 6 bases, with 10 bases lying between them. The CDR3 bases are TGTGCCAGCAGATTAACTCGGGATACGCAGTATTTT. Its translation: CASRLTRDTQYF.